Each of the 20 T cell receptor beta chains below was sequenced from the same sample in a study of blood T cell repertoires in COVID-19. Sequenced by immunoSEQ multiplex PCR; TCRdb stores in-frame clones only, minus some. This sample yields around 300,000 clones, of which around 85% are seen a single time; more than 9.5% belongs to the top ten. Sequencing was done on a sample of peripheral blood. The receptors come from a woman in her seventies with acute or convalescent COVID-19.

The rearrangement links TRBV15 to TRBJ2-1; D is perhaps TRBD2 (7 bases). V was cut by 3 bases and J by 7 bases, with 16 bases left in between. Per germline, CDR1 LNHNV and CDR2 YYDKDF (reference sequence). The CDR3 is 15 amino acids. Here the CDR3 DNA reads TGTGCCACCAGCAGGAAGTCGGGGGGCCTAAATGAGCAGTTCTTC. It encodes CATSRKSGGLNEQFF.

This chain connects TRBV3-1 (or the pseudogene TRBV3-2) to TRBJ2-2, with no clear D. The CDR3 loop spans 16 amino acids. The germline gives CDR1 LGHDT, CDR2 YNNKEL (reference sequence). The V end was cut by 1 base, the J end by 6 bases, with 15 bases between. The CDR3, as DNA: TGTGCCAGCAGCCAAGCCGCCAGGATAGTGCCCGGGGAGCTGTTTTTT. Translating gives CASSQAARIVPGELFF.

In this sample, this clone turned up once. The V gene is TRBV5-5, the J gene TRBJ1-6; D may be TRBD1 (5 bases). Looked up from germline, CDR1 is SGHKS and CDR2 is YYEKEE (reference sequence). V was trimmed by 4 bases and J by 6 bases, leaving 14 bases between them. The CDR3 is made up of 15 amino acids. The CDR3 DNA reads TGTGCCAGCAGCCTCCAGGGCCGGAGTAATTCACCCCTCCACTTT. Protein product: CASSLQGRSNSPLHF.

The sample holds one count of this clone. CDR3 sequence reads: CASRQGEGEKLFF. CDR3 nucleotides: TGTGCCAGCCGACAGGGTGAGGGTGAAAAACTGTTTTTT. V gene TRBV11-2 combines with J gene TRBJ1-4, with TRBD1 matching 7 bases. V shed 8 bases, J shed 7 bases, and the junction held 7 bases outside the gene matches. Germline CDR1 is SGHAT and CDR2 is FQNNGV. This CDR3 comprises 13 residues.

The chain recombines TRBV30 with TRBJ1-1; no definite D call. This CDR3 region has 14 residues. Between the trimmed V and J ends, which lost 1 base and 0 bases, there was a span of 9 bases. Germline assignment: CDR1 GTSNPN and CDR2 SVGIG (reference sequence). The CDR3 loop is CAWSAPAVNTEAFF. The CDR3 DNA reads TGTGCCTGGAGTGCACCAGCGGTGAACACTGAAGCTTTCTTT.

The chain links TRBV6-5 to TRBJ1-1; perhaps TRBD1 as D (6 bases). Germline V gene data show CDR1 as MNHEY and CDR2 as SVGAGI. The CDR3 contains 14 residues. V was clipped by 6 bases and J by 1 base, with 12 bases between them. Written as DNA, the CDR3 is TGTGCCAGCAGCCGCCTACAGGGGAACACTGAAGCTTTCTTT. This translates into CASSRLQGNTEAFF.

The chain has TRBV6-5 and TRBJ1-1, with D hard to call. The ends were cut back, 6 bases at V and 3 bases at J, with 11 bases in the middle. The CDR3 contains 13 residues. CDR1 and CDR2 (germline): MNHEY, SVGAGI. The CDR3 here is CASSRLKDTEAFF. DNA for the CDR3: TGTGCCAGCAGCCGACTTAAGGACACTGAAGCTTTCTTT.

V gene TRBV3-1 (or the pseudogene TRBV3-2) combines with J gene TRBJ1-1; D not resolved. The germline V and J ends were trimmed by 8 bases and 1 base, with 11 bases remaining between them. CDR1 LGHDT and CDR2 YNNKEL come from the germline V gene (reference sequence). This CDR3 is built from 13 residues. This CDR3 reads CASGKRRNTEAFF. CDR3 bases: TGTGCCAGCGGTAAGAGAAGGAACACTGAAGCTTTCTTT.

CDR3 amino acids: CASSQALAGGLATDTQYF. Here the CDR3 DNA reads TGTGCCAGCAGCCAAGCCCTAGCGGGGGGGCTCGCCACAGATACGCAGTATTTT. The V and J genes are TRBV3-1 (or the pseudogene TRBV3-2) and TRBJ2-3; 12 bases align to TRBD2. Germline V gene sequence: CDR1 LGHDT, CDR2 YNNKEL (reference sequence). CDR3 length equals 18 residues. V gave up 1 base and J gave up 2 bases; unmatched junction bases: 7.

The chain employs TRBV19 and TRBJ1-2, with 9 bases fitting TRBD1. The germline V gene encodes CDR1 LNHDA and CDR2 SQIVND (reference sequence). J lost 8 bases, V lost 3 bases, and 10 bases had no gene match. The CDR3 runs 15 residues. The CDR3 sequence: CASSIPGQGRQGYTF. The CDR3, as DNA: TGTGCCAGTAGTATTCCGGGACAGGGAAGGCAGGGCTACACCTTC.

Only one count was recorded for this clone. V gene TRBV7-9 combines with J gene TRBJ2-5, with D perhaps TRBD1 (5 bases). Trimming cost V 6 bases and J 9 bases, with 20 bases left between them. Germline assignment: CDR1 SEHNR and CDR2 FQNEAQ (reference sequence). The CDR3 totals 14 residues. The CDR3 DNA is TGTGCCAGCAGTTCACAGGACGGCGCAGTGGCCCAGTACTTC. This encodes CASSSQDGAVAQYF.

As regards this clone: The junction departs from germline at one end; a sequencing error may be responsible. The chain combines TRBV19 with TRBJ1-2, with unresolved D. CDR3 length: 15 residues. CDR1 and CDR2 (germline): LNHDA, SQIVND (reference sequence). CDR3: CASTPLSQRFYGYIF. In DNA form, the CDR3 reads TGTGCCAGTACCCCCCTATCACAGAGATTCTATGGCTACATCTTC.

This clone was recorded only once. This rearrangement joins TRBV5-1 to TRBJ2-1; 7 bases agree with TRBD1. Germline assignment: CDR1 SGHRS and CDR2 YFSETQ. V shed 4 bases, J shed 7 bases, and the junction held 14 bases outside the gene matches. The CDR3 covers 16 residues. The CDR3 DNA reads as TGCGCCAGCAGCCCCGTAGGCGGACAGGAAAATAATGAGCAGTTCTTC. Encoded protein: CASSPVGGQENNEQFF.

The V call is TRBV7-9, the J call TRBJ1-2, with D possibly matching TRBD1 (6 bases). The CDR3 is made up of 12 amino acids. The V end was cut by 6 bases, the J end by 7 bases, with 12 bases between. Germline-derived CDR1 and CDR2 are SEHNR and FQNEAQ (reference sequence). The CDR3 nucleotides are TGTGCCAGCAGACCCTTAGGGGGTGGCTACACCTTC. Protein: CASRPLGGGYTF.

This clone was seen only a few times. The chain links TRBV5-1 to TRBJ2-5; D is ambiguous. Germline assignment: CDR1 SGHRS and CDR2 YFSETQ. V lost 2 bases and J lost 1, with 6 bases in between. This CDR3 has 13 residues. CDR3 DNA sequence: TGCGCCAGCAGCTTAGCACCCCAAGAGACCCAGTACTTC. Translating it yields CASSLAPQETQYF.

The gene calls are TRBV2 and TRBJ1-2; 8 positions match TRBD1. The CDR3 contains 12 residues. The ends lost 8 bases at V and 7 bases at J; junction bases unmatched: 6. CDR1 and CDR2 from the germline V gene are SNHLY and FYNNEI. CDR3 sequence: CASSWQGAGYTF. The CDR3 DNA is TGTGCCAGCTCATGGCAGGGGGCTGGCTACACCTTC.

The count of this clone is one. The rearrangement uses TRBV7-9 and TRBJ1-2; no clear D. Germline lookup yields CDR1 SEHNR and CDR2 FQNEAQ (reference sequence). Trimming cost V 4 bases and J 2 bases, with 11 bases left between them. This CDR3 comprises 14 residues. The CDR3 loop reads CASSSQAVNYGYTF. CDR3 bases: TGTGCCAGCAGCTCCCAAGCGGTGAACTATGGCTACACCTTC. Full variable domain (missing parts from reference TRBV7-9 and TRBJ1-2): DTGVSQNPRHKITKRGQNVTFRCDPISEHNRLYWYRQTLGQGPEFLTYFQNEAQLEKSRLLSDRFSAERPKGSFSTLEIQRTEQGDSAMYLCASSSQAVNYGYTFGSGTRLTVV.

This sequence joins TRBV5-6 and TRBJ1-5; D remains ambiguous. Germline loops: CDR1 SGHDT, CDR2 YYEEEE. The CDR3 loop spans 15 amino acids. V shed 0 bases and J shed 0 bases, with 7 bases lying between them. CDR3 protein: CASSLGVNSNQPQHF. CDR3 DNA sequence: TGTGCCAGCAGCTTGGGCGTTAATAGCAATCAGCCCCAGCATTTT.

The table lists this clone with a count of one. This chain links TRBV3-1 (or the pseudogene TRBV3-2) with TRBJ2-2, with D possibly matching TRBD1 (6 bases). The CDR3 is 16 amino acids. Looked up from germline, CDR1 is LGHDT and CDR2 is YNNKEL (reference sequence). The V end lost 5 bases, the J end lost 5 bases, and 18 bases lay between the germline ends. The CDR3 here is CASSAGIPQGTGELFF. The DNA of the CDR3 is TGTGCCAGCAGCGCCGGGATACCTCAGGGGACCGGGGAGCTGTTTTTT.

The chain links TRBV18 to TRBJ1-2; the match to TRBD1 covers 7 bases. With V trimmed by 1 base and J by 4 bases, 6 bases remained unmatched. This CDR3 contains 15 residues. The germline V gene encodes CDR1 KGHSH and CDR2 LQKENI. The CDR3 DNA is TGTGCCAGCTCACCACAGGGGGCCCCGGCCTATGGCTACACCTTC. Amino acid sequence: CASSPQGAPAYGYTF.